This TCR beta chain was profiled in a study of cytomegalovirus exposure and HLA in healthy donors (TCRdb year 2017). Background for the entire study: In an earlier analysis of 587 of the donors, 250 to 350 Gb of sequence data and 90 million to 120 million unique TCR beta sequences from approximately 180 million T cells were reported. In a later genetic analysis, genome-wide SNP genotypes for about 65% of the 666 donors were used, and that subset was treated as a discovery cohort. Among around 400 genotyped donors of the cohort, an average of around 240,000 unique TCR beta nucleotide sequences was sequenced per donor, of which 15% to 20% were non-productive. All discovery cohort repertoires had been generated on a single sequencing platform. Alongside the repertoire data, information on donor age, sex, ethnicity and CMV serostatus was compiled. Among the roughly 400 genotyped donors, 81% belonged to the genetic ancestry cluster associated with self-reported Caucasian donors. A separate validation cohort of about 110 different subjects was used in addition to the approximately 670-subject first cohort. An early release covering approximately 600 HLA-typed donors comprised about 310 gigabases of sequencing data and around 85 million unique TCR sequences. Five DR-DQ haplotypes were treated as single units for association and clustering because of strong linkage in the cohort. Typing coverage differed by locus: A, B, C, DRB1 and DQB1 were typed in about 620-640 donors, DQA1 in 500 to 550, DPA1 in over 600, and DPB1 in 472. HLA typing covered class I and class II loci at four-digit resolution. Rather than drawing on any new phenotypic data, the later analysis identified candidate immune exposures from TCR beta sequences and the way those sequences occurred across donors. The study profiled the T cell repertoires of under 850 subjects by immunosequencing and related them to cytomegalovirus serostatus. To study patterns of TCR occurrence, a later analysis re-analyzed previously published TCR beta repertoires from around 660 donors and added high-resolution HLA genotyping. An earlier analysis of more than 450 of the donors used high-throughput TCR beta sequencing to judge whether each TCR beta V gene segment behaved as functional or pseudogenic. To predict cytomegalovirus infection status, the study combined high-throughput TCR immunosequencing, statistical association of individual TCRs with disease status, and machine learning. The study aimed to test whether signatures of past pathogen exposure could be identified by cataloging public T cell receptors.

Libraries were constructed by the immunoSEQ multiplex PCR assay. For the multiplex PCR, a mixture combining 60 forward primers for TCR Vbeta segments and 13 reverse primers for TCR Jbeta segments was used. The CDR3 region of rearranged TCR beta genes was amplified from genomic DNA with a multiplex PCR assay. The amplified TCR beta libraries were sequenced on the Illumina HiSeq System as 87-base-pair reads. Per the original workflow: A later analysis counted tens of millions of unique TCR beta chains across the 500 to 850 repertoires, and roughly 9.9 million of these chains were shared by at least two donors. Raw reads were error-corrected and collapsed into unique sequences by a nearest-neighbor algorithm in which closely related sequences were merged to remove PCR and sequencing errors. Alignment of CDR3 sequences to IMGT reference sequences was used to assign V, D and J gene segments. For a sequence to be retained, at least a six-nucleotide match to both a V gene segment and a J gene segment was required. A rearrangement was called productive if the CDR3 had no stop codons and remained in frame with V and J, and every other rearrangement was called non-productive. Following IMGT convention, CDR3 was defined as the stretch from the second conserved V-encoded cysteine up to the conserved J-encoded phenylalanine. The earlier analysis of 587 of the donors excluded sequences that lacked an unambiguous match to a single V gene segment. In an earlier analysis of 587 of the donors, a V segment was called functional when productive rearrangements were above 56.7%, and segregating when the standard deviation between donors exceeded 5%. A statistical classification framework was built to diagnose cytomegalovirus status from the catalog of TCR beta chain sequences. In a later analysis, TCR nucleotide sequences were compared against IMGT/GENE-DB human TR gene sequences so that V and J genes could be assigned. A later analysis assigned CDR3 sequences and most-parsimonious VDJ recombination scenarios with the TCRdist pipeline. In a later analysis, every TCR beta chain was defined by the combination of its CDR3 amino acid sequence and its V-gene family, and reads without a unique V-gene family were dropped. To address suspected cross-contamination and a sequencing artifact, a later analysis removed roughly 640 highly shared, low-generation-probability nucleotide sequences. For each public chain, a later analysis derived a clonal expansion index from normalized ranks of inferred template counts within each repertoire. In a later analysis, generation probabilities were computed with a VDJ recombination model fitted to out-of-frame rearrangements, and the resulting probabilities were checked against IGoR. A later analysis scored TCR-TCR, TCR-HLA and TCR-CMV co-occurrence with hypergeometric tests, applying a repertoire-size bias correction to TCR pairs. A later analysis estimated false discovery rates by permuting HLA or CMV assignments 20 times. In a later analysis, co-occurring TCRs were grouped using DBSCAN, and TCRdist sequence similarity was added for clustering within HLA-allele-positive subsets. Repertoires with fewer than 30,000 or more than 120,000 public chains were left out of co-occurrence clustering, as were about 5 repertoires with anomalous nucleotide sharing. Drawn from immuneACCESS, this table holds only the in-frame rearrangements with V and J called that TCRdb kept. Clones are partly lost; checked studies trace under half to an unresolved V gene and leave the rest unexplained. Clone size and V and J calls were adopted from that table, with D and trimming inferred from the DNA. The sample table holds about 150,000 clones, of which 84% were seen once. The ten largest clonotypes hold approximately 2% of the sample.

In total, roughly 710 healthy bone marrow donors made up the cohort. At the time of sampling, every cohort member was nominally healthy, though immune exposures that went unrecorded were likely present. The donor was CMV seronegative and was included in the group of 352 seronegative cohort members. A peripheral blood sample was provided by each donor, and peripheral blood mononuclear cells were used for TCR beta sequencing. Genomic DNA extraction from the blood cell samples was performed with the Qiagen DNeasy Blood Extraction Kit. The study at large found these results: In the study, around 150 TCR beta chains were listed as associated with cytomegalovirus. The classifier was reported to diagnose cytomegalovirus status with high specificity and sensitivity in both the original and validation cohorts. Strong co-occurrence of HLA alleles, especially DR and DQ, made assigning TCR associations to individual alleles difficult. In an earlier analysis of 450 to 750 of the donors, most TCR beta V segments appeared in productive rearrangements about 87% or about 30% of the time, broadly matching IMGT annotations. The authors suggested that the approach could potentially be extended to other disease states and immunological phenotypes. Across donors, most TCR sequences were observed very rarely, whereas some public TCRs were present in many individuals. The only immune exposure information available for the cohort was CMV serostatus. Correlated functional status among segregating V segments might be attributable to linkage disequilibrium, but an unknown experimental factor could not be ruled out. Specific HLA alleles were associated with 15,000 to 20,000 TCR beta sequences at a false discovery rate of 0.05 in a later analysis. In this cohort, only TCR beta chains were sequenced, and detectable features were limited by the absence of alpha or paired-chain data. In a later analysis, HLA-associated TCR beta chains showed more clonal expansion and lower generation probabilities than non-associated chains that were equally common. A further reported finding was that TCR beta sequences accurately predicted the HLA-A and HLA-B alleles for most subjects in the first cohort. Because HLA typing was unavailable for some donors at each locus, only the typed subset was used in association tests. The 87-base-pair reads could not distinguish some IMGT-functional V segments, including TRBV6-2 and TRBV6-3, so those segments were excluded. A cluster of highly shared sequence variants was judged likely to represent a technical artifact of the sequencing pipeline. V-gene and J-gene trimming of TCR beta chains was associated with a missense DCLRE1C variant in a later genetic analysis, and the association was replicated in an independent cohort. Compared with the approximately 670-donor mean, donors in an Asian-associated ancestry cluster had fewer N-insertions in productive TCRs, according to a later genetic analysis. Several of the top co-occurrence clusters appeared to be linked to parvovirus B19, influenza, CMV and Epstein-Barr virus, according to a later analysis. In a later analysis, most CMV-associated TCR beta chains were found to appear HLA-restricted, with HLA associations seemingly driven largely by CMV exposure. In vitro tests confirmed that a few of the cytomegalovirus-associated TCR beta chains recognize cytomegalovirus antigens. The presence/absence analyses assumed that sequencing depth was roughly uniform across donors, and that assumption may not be true. According to a later analysis, TCR association rates differed among HLA loci, with DRB1 alleles showing the most associated TCRs and HLA-C alleles showing the fewest. Roughly 17 rarely observed V segments, including chromosome 9 orphons, were excluded from the earlier analysis of a few hundred of the donors because counts were too low.

A word on this clone: Its target antigen remains unknown. Base qualities are missing; no much larger clone stands one base away.

V is shortened by 6 bases, J by 6 bases, and the region joining them spans 9 bases. CDR1 is given as LGHNT and CDR2 as FRNRAP, both from the germline V gene. From cysteine to phenylalanine, the CDR3 is 11 amino acids long. Only the CDR3 DNA stays, 33 bases, in frame from base 1. The sequence came from a man between 18 and 35 years old in good health and CMV-seronegative. Sequencing was done on a sample of PBMCs. The chain couples TRBV12-5 to TRBJ2-7; TRBD1 could be the D gene, as 5 bases match. The DNA is TGTGCTAGTGGCCCTAGGGGCGAGCAGTACTTC. Its protein product is CASGPRGEQYF.